Listed here are 18 T cell receptor beta chains from one sample, sequenced in a study of cytotoxic CD8 clonotypes in ibrutinib-treated CLL. Only in-frame clones appear in the TCRdb table, and some are missing; sequencing was by immunoSEQ multiplex PCR. The data hold hundreds of thousands of clones, with 80% observed a single time. This specimen consisted of PBMCs, obtained before ibrutinib treatment. Every receptor here comes from a human donor with chronic lymphocytic leukemia.

The rearrangement joins TRBV4-3 to TRBJ1-1, with D perhaps matching TRBD1 (5 bases). Germline lookup yields CDR1 LGHNA and CDR2 YSLEER. The V gene lost 5 bases and the J gene lost 5 bases, with 12 bases spanning the gap. The CDR3 has 13 residues. The CDR3 DNA sequence: TGCGCCAGCAGCATTGTCGGGGCGACTGAAGCTTTCTTT. Encoded protein: CASSIVGATEAFF.

The chain uses TRBV19 and TRBJ1-2, with a possible D match to TRBD1 (5 bases). Trimming removed 1 base at V and 8 bases at J, with 11 bases between. In germline, CDR1 is LNHDA, CDR2 SQIVND (reference sequence). The CDR3 runs 13 residues. CDR3 coding DNA: TGTGCCAGTAGTATAGCTGGGGCTGACGGCTACACCTTC. Its translation is CASSIAGADGYTF.

This clone is a singleton in its sample. The J gene is TRBJ1-2, the V gene TRBV7-8; the D gene is possibly TRBD1 (6 bases). Germline values: CDR1 SGHVS, CDR2 FQNEAQ. The CDR3 is 15 residues long. Trimming took 0 bases from V and 2 from J, leaving 10 bases between them. CDR3 sequence reads: CASSLAATGNYGYTF. The CDR3 DNA is TGTGCCAGCAGCTTAGCGGCGACAGGAAACTATGGCTACACCTTC. The entire variable domain, with the rest obtained from reference TRBV7-8 and TRBJ1-2, is as follows: GAGVSQSPRYKVAKRGQDVALRCDPISGHVSLFWYQQALGQGPEFLTYFQNEAQLDKSGLPSDRFFAERPEGSVSTLKIQRTQQEDSAVYLCASSLAATGNYGYTFGSGTRLTVV.

The chain joins TRBV28 to TRBJ1-5, with 7 nucleotides matching TRBD1. The CDR3 contains 16 residues. Germline V gives CDR1 MDHEN, CDR2 SYDVKM. Germline trimming cut 8 bases from V and 0 bases from J; bases unmatched to any gene: 10. The CDR3 bases are TGTGCCAGCTTCGACCAAACAGGGGCTAGCAATCAGCCCCAGCATTTT. This translates into CASFDQTGASNQPQHF.

The rearrangement links TRBV11-3 to TRBJ1-1; D gene ambiguous. Trimming cost V 4 bases and J 8 bases, with 14 bases left between them. This CDR3 is 13 amino acids long. Germline V lookup: CDR1 SGHNT, CDR2 YENEEA. The CDR3 is CASSSGHSPEAFF. The CDR3 DNA reads as TGTGCCAGCAGCTCTGGCCACAGTCCCGAAGCTTTCTTT.

The rearrangement joins TRBV13 to TRBJ2-7, with a tentative D call TRBD2 (6 bases). This CDR3 contains 13 residues. V dropped 5 bases and J dropped 7 bases, with 15 bases sitting between them. The germline CDR1 and CDR2 sequences are PRHDT and FYEKMQ (reference sequence). DNA for the CDR3: TGTGCCAGCAGCCCGGCGGGGTTCTTAGAGCAGTACTTC. Encoded protein: CASSPAGFLEQYF.

V is TRBV4-3 and J is TRBJ2-7; D gene unclear. Germline CDR1 reads LGHNA; CDR2 reads YSLEER. The CDR3 is 13 amino acids. Between the trimmed V and J ends, which lost 1 base and 4 bases, there was a span of 8 bases. In DNA form, the CDR3 reads TGCGCCAGCAGCCAAGGTCTGGGGTACGAGCAGTACTTC. Translated, it gives CASSQGLGYEQYF.

J is TRBJ2-7 and V is TRBV9; D perhaps matches TRBD1 (5 bases). This CDR3 has 14 residues. The germline V and J ends were trimmed by 0 bases and 1 base, with 8 bases remaining between them. In germline, CDR1 is SGDLS, CDR2 YYNGEE. CDR3 DNA sequence: TGTGCCAGCAGCGTAGGGGGCAGGTCCTACGAGCAGTACTTC. This encodes CASSVGGRSYEQYF.

The V and J genes are TRBV2 and TRBJ2-1; D uncertain. Deletions cut 7 bases from V and 4 bases from J, with 5 bases between. Germline V gives CDR1 SNHLY, CDR2 FYNNEI. The CDR3 sequence is 11 residues long. CDR3 sequence (DNA): TGTGCCAGCACTCTTTACAATGAGCAGTTCTTC. It specifies CASTLYNEQFF.

In this sample, this clone turned up once. The V gene is TRBV10-3, the J gene TRBJ2-3; D is unresolved. Trimming pared 2 bases from V and 2 bases from J, leaving 8 bases between. In germline, CDR1 is ENHRY, CDR2 SYGVKD. The CDR3 runs to 14 residues. CDR3 bases: TGTGCCATCAGTGAGAGACTGGTCACAGATACGCAGTATTTT. Translated: CAISERLVTDTQYF.

This rearrangement joins TRBV18 to TRBJ2-1; TRBD2 matches 12 bases. From germline, CDR1 is KGHSH and CDR2 LQKENI. This CDR3 has 20 amino acids. V dropped 0 bases and J dropped 6; count of bases not matched to a gene: 15. CDR3 protein: CASSPPWRGLAGGPGNEQFF. The CDR3 DNA follows: TGTGCCAGCTCACCACCGTGGCGTGGGCTAGCGGGAGGGCCGGGCAATGAGCAGTTCTTC.

This clone occurred a few times. J is TRBJ2-7 and V is TRBV25-1; no reliable D call. In germline, CDR1 is MGHDK, CDR2 SYGVNS. This CDR3 is built from 11 residues. V was trimmed by 1 base and J by 2 bases, leaving 0 bases between them. The CDR3: CASSESYEQYF. The CDR3, as DNA: TGTGCCAGCAGTGAATCCTACGAGCAGTACTTC.

V and J are TRBV7-3 and TRBJ2-1; D is undetermined. Trimming cost V 5 bases and J 4 bases, with 18 bases left between them. The germline gives CDR1 SGHTA, CDR2 FQGTGA. This CDR3 comprises 16 residues. DNA of the CDR3: TGTGCCAGCAGCCCATCCCAAGGACGGCCTTACAATGAGCAGTTCTTC. This sequence encodes CASSPSQGRPYNEQFF.

This clone came up once. J is TRBJ2-1 and V is TRBV6-6; 8 nucleotides align to TRBD2. The CDR3 is 16 amino acids. CDR1 and CDR2 (germline): MNHNY, SVGAGI (reference sequence). The junction had 8 bases not matched to a gene; V was cut back by 0 bases and J by 7 bases. The CDR3 here is CASSYSSSGSYNEQFF. In DNA form, the CDR3 reads TGTGCCAGCAGTTACTCGAGCAGCGGGAGCTATAATGAGCAGTTCTTC.

The chain is built from TRBV9 and TRBJ2-7, with 7 bases that match TRBD2. Germline trimming cut 2 bases from V and 7 bases from J; bases unmatched to any gene: 15. The CDR3 runs 16 residues. Germline V lookup: CDR1 SGDLS, CDR2 YYNGEE. CDR3 DNA sequence: TGTGCCAGCAGCGTGACGGGATCAAGCGGGGTAGGGGAGCAGTACTTC. Translated: CASSVTGSSGVGEQYF.

The chain is built from TRBV4-1 and TRBJ2-7; 10 positions match TRBD1. With V trimmed by 1 base and J by 6 bases, 6 bases remained unmatched. Germline CDR1 reads MGHRA; CDR2 reads YSYEKL. This CDR3 is 15 amino acids long. CDR3 coding DNA: TGCGCCAGCAGCCAAGTCGACAGGGGGCTAGGCGAGCAGTACTTC. This sequence encodes CASSQVDRGLGEQYF.

V gene TRBV27 combines with J gene TRBJ1-5, with D hard to call. This CDR3 spans 13 amino acids. V shed 3 bases and J shed 6 bases, with 9 bases lying between them. Germline CDR1 MNHEY, CDR2 SMNVEV (reference sequence). This CDR3 reads CASSFSSGQPQHF. The CDR3 DNA reads as TGTGCCAGCAGTTTTTCTTCAGGTCAGCCCCAGCATTTT.

There are a few counts of this clone. The chain couples TRBV6-1 to TRBJ2-7; the D gene is possibly TRBD1 (5 bases). The CDR3 has 16 amino acids. The V end was cut by 2 bases, the J end by 3 bases, with 17 bases between. The germline CDR1 and CDR2 sequences are MNHNS and SASEGT. The CDR3 loop is CASSELLWPGNYEQYF. For the CDR3, the DNA is TGTGCCAGCAGTGAATTGCTGTGGCCAGGGAACTACGAGCAGTACTTC.